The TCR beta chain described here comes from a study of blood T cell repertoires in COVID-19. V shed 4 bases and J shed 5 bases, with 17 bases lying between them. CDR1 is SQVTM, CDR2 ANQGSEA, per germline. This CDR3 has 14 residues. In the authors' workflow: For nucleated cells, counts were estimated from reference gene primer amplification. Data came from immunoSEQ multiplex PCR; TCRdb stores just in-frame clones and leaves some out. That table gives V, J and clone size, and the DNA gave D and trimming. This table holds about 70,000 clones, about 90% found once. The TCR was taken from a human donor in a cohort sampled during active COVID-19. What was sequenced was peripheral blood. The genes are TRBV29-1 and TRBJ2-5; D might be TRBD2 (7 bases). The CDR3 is CSVGNPGGGETQYF. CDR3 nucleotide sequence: TGCAGCGTTGGCAATCCGGGGGGCGGTGAGACCCAGTACTTC.